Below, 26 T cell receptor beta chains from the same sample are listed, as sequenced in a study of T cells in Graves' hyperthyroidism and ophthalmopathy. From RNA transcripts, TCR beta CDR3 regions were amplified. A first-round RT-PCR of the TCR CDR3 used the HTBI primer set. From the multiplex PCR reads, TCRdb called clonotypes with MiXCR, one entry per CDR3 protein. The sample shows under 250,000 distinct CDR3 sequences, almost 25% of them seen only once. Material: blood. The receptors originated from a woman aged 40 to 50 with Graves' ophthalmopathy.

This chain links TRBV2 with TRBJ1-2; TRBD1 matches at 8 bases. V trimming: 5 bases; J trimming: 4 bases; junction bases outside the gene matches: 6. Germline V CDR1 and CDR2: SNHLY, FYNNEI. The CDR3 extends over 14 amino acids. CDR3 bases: TGTGCCAGCAGTAAGACAGGGGAGTTCTATGGCTACACCTTC. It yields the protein CASSKTGEFYGYTF.

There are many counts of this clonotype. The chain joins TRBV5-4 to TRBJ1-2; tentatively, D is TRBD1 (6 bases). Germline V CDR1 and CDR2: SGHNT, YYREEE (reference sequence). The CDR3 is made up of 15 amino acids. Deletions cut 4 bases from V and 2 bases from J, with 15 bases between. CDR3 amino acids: CASSRNQGKNYGYTF. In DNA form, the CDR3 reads TGTGCCAGCAGCAGGAACCAGGGGAAGAACTATGGCTACACCTTC.

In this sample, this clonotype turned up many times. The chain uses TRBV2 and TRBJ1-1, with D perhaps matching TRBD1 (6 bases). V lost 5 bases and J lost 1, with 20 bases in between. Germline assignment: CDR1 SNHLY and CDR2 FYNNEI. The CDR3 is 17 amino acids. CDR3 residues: CASSPTGDIRQNTEAFF. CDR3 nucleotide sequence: TGTGCCAGCAGTCCGACAGGCGATATCCGCCAGAACACTGAAGCTTTCTTT.

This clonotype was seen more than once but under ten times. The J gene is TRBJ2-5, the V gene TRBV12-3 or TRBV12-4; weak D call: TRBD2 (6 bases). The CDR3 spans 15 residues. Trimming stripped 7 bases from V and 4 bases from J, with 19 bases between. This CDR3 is CASNLGGEARETQYF. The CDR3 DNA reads TGTGCCAGCAACCTCGGGGGTGAGGCCCGAGAGACCCAGTACTTC.

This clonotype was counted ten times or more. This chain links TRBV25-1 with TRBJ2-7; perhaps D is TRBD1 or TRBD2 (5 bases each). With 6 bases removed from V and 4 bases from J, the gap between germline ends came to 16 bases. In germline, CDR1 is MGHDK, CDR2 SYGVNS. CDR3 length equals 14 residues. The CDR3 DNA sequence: TGTGCCAGCAGCCCCCCCGGGACCCATTACGAGCAGTACTTC. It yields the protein CASSPPGTHYEQYF.

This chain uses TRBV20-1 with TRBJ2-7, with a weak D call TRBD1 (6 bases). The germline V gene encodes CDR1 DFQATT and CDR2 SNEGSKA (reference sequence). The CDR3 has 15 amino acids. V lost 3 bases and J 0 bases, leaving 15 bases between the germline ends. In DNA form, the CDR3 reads TGCAGTGCTAGGCGATCTCAGGGGCCCTCCTACGAGCAGTACTTC. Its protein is CSARRSQGPSYEQYF.

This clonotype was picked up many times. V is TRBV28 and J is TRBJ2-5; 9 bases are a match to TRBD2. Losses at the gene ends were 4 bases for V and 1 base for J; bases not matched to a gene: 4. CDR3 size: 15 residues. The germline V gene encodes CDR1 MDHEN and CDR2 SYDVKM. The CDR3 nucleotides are TGTGCCAGCAGTTCGACTAGCGGTTCCCAAGAGACCCAGTACTTC. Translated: CASSSTSGSQETQYF. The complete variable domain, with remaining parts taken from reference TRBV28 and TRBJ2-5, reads DVKVTQSSRYLVKRTGEKVFLECVQDMDHENMFWYRQDPGLGLRLIYFSYDVKMKEKGDIPEGYSVSREKKERFSLILESASTNQTSMYLCASSSTSGSQETQYFGPGTRLLVL.

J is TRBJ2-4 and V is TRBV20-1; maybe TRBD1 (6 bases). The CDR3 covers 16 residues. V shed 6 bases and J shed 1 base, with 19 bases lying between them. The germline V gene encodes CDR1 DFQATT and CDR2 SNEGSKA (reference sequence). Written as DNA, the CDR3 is TGCAGTGCCACCTTACAGGGAGAAGGGGCCAAAAACATTCAGTACTTC. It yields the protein CSATLQGEGAKNIQYF.

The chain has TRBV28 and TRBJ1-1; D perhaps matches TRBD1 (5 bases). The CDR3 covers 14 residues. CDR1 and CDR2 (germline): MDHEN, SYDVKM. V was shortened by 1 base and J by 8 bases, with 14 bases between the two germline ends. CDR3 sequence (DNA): TGTGCCAGCAGTTTATATGGTGGGGGTTTGGAAGCTTTCTTT. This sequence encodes CASSLYGGGLEAFF. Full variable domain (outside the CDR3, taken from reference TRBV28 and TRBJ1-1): DVKVTQSSRYLVKRTGEKVFLECVQDMDHENMFWYRQDPGLGLRLIYFSYDVKMKEKGDIPEGYSVSREKKERFSLILESASTNQTSMYLCASSLYGGGLEAFFGQGTRLTVV.

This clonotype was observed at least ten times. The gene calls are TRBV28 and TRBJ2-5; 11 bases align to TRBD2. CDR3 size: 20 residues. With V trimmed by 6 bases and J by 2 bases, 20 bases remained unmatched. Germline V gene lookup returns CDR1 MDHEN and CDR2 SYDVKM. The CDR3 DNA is TGTGCCAGCAGCAACTACTTAGCGGGAGGGCCAGTAGGTTTACAAGAGACCCAGTACTTC. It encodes CASSNYLAGGPVGLQETQYF.

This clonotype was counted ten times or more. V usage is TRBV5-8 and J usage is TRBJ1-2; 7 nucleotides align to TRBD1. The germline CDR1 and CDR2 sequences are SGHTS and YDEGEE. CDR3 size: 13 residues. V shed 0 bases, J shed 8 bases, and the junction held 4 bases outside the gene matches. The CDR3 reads CASSLAGTVGYTF. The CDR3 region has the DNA TGTGCCAGCAGCTTGGCTGGGACAGTCGGCTACACCTTC.

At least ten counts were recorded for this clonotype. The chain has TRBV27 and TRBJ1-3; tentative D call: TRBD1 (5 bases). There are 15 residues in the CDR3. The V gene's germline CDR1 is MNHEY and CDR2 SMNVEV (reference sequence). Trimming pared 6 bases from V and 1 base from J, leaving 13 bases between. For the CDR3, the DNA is TGTGCCAGCAGCTATACTGCAGGGTCTGGAAACACCATATATTTT. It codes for CASSYTAGSGNTIYF.

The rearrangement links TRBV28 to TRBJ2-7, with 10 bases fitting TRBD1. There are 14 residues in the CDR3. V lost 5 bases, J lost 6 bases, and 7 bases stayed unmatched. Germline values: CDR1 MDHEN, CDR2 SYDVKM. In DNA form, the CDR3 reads TGTGCCAGCAGTCCGACAGGGGGCTCGCTCGAGCAGTACTTC. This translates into CASSPTGGSLEQYF.

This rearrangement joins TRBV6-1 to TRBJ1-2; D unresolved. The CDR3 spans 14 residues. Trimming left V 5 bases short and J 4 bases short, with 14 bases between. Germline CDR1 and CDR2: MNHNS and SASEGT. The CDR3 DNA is TGTGCCAGCAGTATGAGGACGGGCGGCTATGGCTACACCTTC. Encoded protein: CASSMRTGGYGYTF.

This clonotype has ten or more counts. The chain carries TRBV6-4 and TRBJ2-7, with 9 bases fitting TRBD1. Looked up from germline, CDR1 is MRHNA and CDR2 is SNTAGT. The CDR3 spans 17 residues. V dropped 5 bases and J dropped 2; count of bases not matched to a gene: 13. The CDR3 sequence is CASSPDPPGQGAYEQYF. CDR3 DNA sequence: TGTGCCAGCAGTCCCGATCCCCCGGGACAGGGAGCCTACGAGCAGTACTTC.

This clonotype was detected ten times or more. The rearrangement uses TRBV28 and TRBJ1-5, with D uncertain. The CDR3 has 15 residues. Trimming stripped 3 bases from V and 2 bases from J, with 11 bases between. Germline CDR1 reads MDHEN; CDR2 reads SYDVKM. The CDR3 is CASSFVGSGNQPQHF. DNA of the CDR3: TGTGCCAGCAGTTTTGTGGGGTCGGGCAATCAGCCCCAGCATTTT.

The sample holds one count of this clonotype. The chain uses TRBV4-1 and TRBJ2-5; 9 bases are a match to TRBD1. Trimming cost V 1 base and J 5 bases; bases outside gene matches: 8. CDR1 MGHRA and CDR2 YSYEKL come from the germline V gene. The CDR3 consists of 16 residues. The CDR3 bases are TGCGCCAGCAGCCAAGCCGGGACAGGGTCGAGGGAGACCCAGTACTTC. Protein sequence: CASSQAGTGSRETQYF.

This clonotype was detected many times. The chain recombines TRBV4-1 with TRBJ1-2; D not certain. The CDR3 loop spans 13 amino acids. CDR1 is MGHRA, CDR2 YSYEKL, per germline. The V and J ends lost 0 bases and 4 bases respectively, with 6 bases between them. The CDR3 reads CASSQDQAYGYTF. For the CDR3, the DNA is TGCGCCAGCAGCCAAGACCAGGCCTATGGCTACACCTTC.

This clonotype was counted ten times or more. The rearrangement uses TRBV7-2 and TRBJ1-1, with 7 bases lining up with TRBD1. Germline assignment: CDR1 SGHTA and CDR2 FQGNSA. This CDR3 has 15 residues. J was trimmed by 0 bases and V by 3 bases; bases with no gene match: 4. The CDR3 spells CASSFPTGMNTEAFF. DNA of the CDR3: TGTGCCAGCAGCTTCCCGACAGGGATGAACACTGAAGCTTTCTTT.

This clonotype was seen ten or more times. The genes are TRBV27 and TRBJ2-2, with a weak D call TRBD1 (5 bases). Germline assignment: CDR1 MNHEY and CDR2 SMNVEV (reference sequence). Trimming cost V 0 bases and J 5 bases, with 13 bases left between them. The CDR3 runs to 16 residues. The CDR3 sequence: CASSLSNGHLTGELFF. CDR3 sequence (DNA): TGTGCCAGCAGTTTATCGAATGGACACTTGACCGGGGAGCTGTTTTTT.

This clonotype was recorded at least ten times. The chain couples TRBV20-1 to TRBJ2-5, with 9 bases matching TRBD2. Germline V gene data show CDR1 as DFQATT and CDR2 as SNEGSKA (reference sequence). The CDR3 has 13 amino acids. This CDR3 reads CRDRLADEETQYF. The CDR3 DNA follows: TGCAGGGATCGACTAGCGGACGAAGAGACCCAGTACTTC.

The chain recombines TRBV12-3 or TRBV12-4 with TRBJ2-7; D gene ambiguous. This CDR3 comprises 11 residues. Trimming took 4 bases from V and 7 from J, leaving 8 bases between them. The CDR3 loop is CASSSLQEQYF. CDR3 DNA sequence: TGTGCCAGCAGTTCCCTCCAGGAGCAGTACTTC.

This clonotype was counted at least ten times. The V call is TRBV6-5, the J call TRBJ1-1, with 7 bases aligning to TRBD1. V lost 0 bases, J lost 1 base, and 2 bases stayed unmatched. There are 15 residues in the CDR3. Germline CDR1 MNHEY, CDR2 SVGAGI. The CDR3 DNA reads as TGTGCCAGCAGTTACTCGACAGGGAGGAACACTGAAGCTTTCTTT. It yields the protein CASSYSTGRNTEAFF.

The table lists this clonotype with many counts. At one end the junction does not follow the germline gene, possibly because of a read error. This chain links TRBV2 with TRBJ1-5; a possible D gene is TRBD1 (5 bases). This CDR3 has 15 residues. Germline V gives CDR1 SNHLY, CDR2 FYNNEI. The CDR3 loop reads CASSEPGGMAQPRHF. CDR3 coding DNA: TGTGCCAGCAGTGAACCTGGGGGTATGGCCCAGCCCCGGCATTTT.

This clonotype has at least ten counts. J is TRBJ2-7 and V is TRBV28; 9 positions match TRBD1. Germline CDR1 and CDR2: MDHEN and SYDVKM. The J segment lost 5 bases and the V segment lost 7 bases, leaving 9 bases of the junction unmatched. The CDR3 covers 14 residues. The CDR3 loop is CASISGTGIHEQYF. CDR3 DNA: TGTGCCAGCATTTCCGGGACAGGGATCCACGAGCAGTACTTC.

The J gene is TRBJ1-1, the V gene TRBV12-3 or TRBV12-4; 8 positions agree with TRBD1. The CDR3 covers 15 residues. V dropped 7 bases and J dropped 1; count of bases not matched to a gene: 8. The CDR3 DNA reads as TGTGCCAGCAAGAATAGACAGGGGAGGAACACTGAAGCTTTCTTT. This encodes CASKNRQGRNTEAFF.